Below are 24 T cell receptor beta chains sequenced from a single sample in a study of T cell changes during pregnancy in multiple sclerosis. Generated by immunoSEQ multiplex PCR, the TCRdb table keeps only in-frame clones and is missing some. The data hold 55,000 to 80,000 clones, with approximately 94% observed a single time. This specimen was peripheral blood, taken in the third trimester of pregnancy. These receptors were obtained from a female donor with multiple sclerosis, enrolled in a pregnancy study.

V and J are TRBV7-3 and TRBJ2-5; 8 nucleotides match TRBD2. The CDR3 loop spans 14 amino acids. V was pared by 2 bases and J by 4 bases, with 3 bases of the junction left unmatched. CDR1 SGHTA and CDR2 FQGTGA come from the germline V gene. The CDR3, as DNA: TGTGCCAGCAGCTTATTGGCGGGGGGAGAGACCCAGTACTTC. Translating gives CASSLLAGGETQYF.

This clone was detected once. The rearrangement links TRBV7-6 to TRBJ2-5, with 14 bases aligning to TRBD2. The junction had 11 bases not matched to a gene; V was cut back by 4 bases and J by 4 bases. This CDR3 is 18 amino acids long. Looked up from germline, CDR1 is SGHVS and CDR2 is FNYEAQ. The CDR3 region is CASSSGLAGGLVLETQYF. CDR3 DNA sequence: TGTGCCAGCAGCTCAGGACTAGCGGGGGGTCTCGTGTTAGAGACCCAGTACTTC.

J is TRBJ2-7 and V is TRBV9; D may be TRBD2 (6 bases). CDR3 length equals 15 residues. The germline V gene encodes CDR1 SGDLS and CDR2 YYNGEE. Trimming stripped 0 bases from V and 6 bases from J, with 16 bases between. The CDR3 spells CASSVGGPLRGEQYF. The DNA of the CDR3 is TGTGCCAGCAGCGTAGGAGGGCCACTGCGGGGCGAGCAGTACTTC.

This rearrangement joins TRBV27 to TRBJ1-4, with 10 nucleotides matching TRBD1. Germline V gene sequence: CDR1 MNHEY, CDR2 SMNVEV (reference sequence). This CDR3 comprises 16 residues. V was clipped by 3 bases and J by 3 bases; unmatched bases: 4. CDR3 coding DNA: TGTGCCAGCAGTTTTTTTGGACAGGGGGCTAATGAAAAACTGTTTTTT. This translates into CASSFFGQGANEKLFF.

The chain uses TRBV30 and TRBJ1-3; D uncertain. This CDR3 is 13 amino acids long. Germline loops: CDR1 GTSNPN, CDR2 SVGIG (reference sequence). V dropped 0 bases and J dropped 8 bases, with 11 bases sitting between them. The CDR3 DNA reads as TGTGCCTGGAGTGTGTGGTCTCAGGACACCATATATTTT. It translates to CAWSVWSQDTIYF.

The V and J genes are TRBV9 and TRBJ2-3, with D unclear. The ends were cut back, 3 bases at V and 2 bases at J, with 4 bases in the middle. Germline V gene lookup returns CDR1 SGDLS and CDR2 YYNGEE. The CDR3 extends over 12 amino acids. In DNA, the CDR3 is TGTGCCAGCAGCGGACTCACAGATACGCAGTATTTT. This translates into CASSGLTDTQYF.

The chain couples TRBV19 to TRBJ1-6; TRBD1 is a possible D gene (5 bases). The length of the CDR3 is 14 residues. CDR1 and CDR2 (germline): LNHDA, SQIVND (reference sequence). The V and J ends lost 1 base and 10 bases respectively, with 11 bases between them. The CDR3 region is CASSIGGVVSPLHF. Here the CDR3 DNA reads TGTGCCAGTAGTATAGGGGGGGTCGTGTCACCCCTCCACTTT.

CDR3 bases: TGTGCCAGCAGCTGGGGAGGCGGGGGGGCCGGAGATACGCAGTATTTT. The encoded protein is CASSWGGGGAGDTQYF. The rearrangement links TRBV7-8 to TRBJ2-3; 9 nucleotides line up with TRBD2. The V gene's germline CDR1 is SGHVS and CDR2 FQNEAQ. The length of the CDR3 is 16 residues. V lost 4 bases and J lost 5; bases outside the gene matches: 10.

J is TRBJ2-5 and V is TRBV23-1, with 9 positions matching TRBD1. TRBV23-1 is sorted into the ORF group, with uncertain function. Trimming at V came to 4 bases and at J to 2 bases, leaving 5 bases not matched to a gene. This CDR3 spans 15 amino acids. The CDR3 loop reads CASSPSGQGQETQYF. The CDR3, as DNA: TGCGCCAGCAGTCCCTCCGGACAGGGGCAAGAGACCCAGTACTTC.

The CDR3 here is CSVGLITGELFF. CDR3 in DNA: TGCAGCGTTGGTCTAATCACCGGGGAGCTGTTTTTT. The chain has TRBV29-1 and TRBJ2-2; D is ambiguous. The CDR3 runs to 12 residues. With 4 bases removed from V and 4 bases from J, the gap between germline ends came to 7 bases. Per germline, CDR1 SQVTM and CDR2 ANQGSEA.

This clone came up a few times. The CDR3 is CARSRGDSETQYF. CDR3 nucleotides: TGTGCCAGAAGCCGGGGGGACTCGGAGACCCAGTACTTC. The chain has TRBV5-3 and TRBJ2-5; TRBD2 agrees at 7 bases. TRBV5-3 is marked as an open reading frame, function uncertain. The J segment lost 5 bases and the V segment lost 4 bases, leaving 5 bases of the junction unmatched. This CDR3 has 13 amino acids.

This rearrangement joins TRBV4-2 to TRBJ1-1; no reliable D call. In germline, CDR1 is LGHNA, CDR2 YNFKEQ. Trimming cost V 2 bases and J 4 bases, with 11 bases left between them. There are 14 residues in the CDR3. The CDR3: CASSQQFGATEAFF. The DNA of the CDR3 is TGTGCCAGCAGCCAACAATTCGGAGCCACTGAAGCTTTCTTT.

The J gene is TRBJ2-7, the V gene TRBV9; 11 positions agree with TRBD2. The CDR3 consists of 16 residues. With V trimmed by 4 bases and J by 3 bases, 9 bases remained unmatched. Per germline, CDR1 SGDLS and CDR2 YYNGEE. The CDR3 DNA is TGTGCCAGCAGCTCCCATATAGCGGGGGGGCACTACGAGCAGTACTTC. It encodes CASSSHIAGGHYEQYF.

The chain is built from TRBV5-1 and TRBJ1-3; D ambiguous. Germline CDR1 reads SGHRS; CDR2 reads YFSETQ. The CDR3 totals 15 residues. Deletions cut 4 bases from V and 7 bases from J, with 18 bases between. This chain's CDR3 is CASSPQAGVGNTIYF. Here the CDR3 DNA reads TGCGCCAGCAGCCCTCAGGCAGGTGTTGGGAACACCATATATTTT.

The chain joins TRBV6-5 to TRBJ1-5; possible D gene TRBD1, 6 bases. This CDR3 has 15 residues. Germline V gene sequence: CDR1 MNHEY, CDR2 SVGAGI. Trimming cost V 6 bases and J 0 bases, with 12 bases left between them. The CDR3 DNA is TGTGCCAGCAGATTCGACAGGTATAGCAATCAGCCCCAGCATTTT. Its protein is CASRFDRYSNQPQHF.

This sequence joins TRBV9 and TRBJ2-3; 12 positions match TRBD2. The CDR3 is made up of 18 amino acids. CDR1 and CDR2 (germline): SGDLS, YYNGEE. V was pared by 0 bases and J by 0 bases, with 5 bases of the junction left unmatched. CDR3 in amino acids: CASSVDTSGGTSTDTQYF. For the CDR3, the DNA is TGTGCCAGCAGCGTAGACACTAGCGGGGGGACTAGCACAGATACGCAGTATTTT.

The chain uses TRBV30 and TRBJ2-2; D unclear. The V and J ends lost 7 bases and 6 bases respectively, with 6 bases between them. Germline V gene lookup returns CDR1 GTSNPN and CDR2 SVGIG (reference sequence). The CDR3 length is 10 residues. DNA of the CDR3: TGTGCCTACGGTCCCGGGGAGCTGTTTTTT. Its translation is CAYGPGELFF.

The chain couples TRBV4-2 to TRBJ2-1, with D maybe TRBD2 (5 bases). Germline CDR1 LGHNA, CDR2 YNFKEQ. Trimming shortened V by 4 bases and J by 9 bases, and 10 bases separated the two germline ends. The CDR3 is 12 residues long. DNA for the CDR3: TGTGCCAGCAGCCCGCTAGCCGGTGAGCAGTTCTTC. It codes for CASSPLAGEQFF.

This clone has more than one count but fewer than ten. V is TRBV11-2 and J is TRBJ2-7; 12 bases fit TRBD2. V was clipped by 2 bases and J by 4 bases; unmatched bases: 0. The V gene's germline CDR1 is SGHAT and CDR2 FQNNGV. The CDR3 is 14 amino acids. DNA for the CDR3: TGTGCCAGCAGCTTAACTAGCGGGGGGTACGAGCAGTACTTC. Translation: CASSLTSGGYEQYF. Looking up the rest from reference TRBV11-2 and TRBJ2-7 gives the full variable domain: EAGVAQSPRYKIIEKRQSVAFWCNPISGHATLYWYQQILGQGPKLLIQFQNNGVVDDSQLPKDRFSAERLKGVDSTLKIQPAKLEDSAVYLCASSLTSGGYEQYFGPGTRLTVT.

This chain links TRBV2 with TRBJ2-2; TRBD2 matches at 8 bases. Germline loops: CDR1 SNHLY, CDR2 FYNNEI. There are 14 residues in the CDR3. V lost 6 bases to trimming and J lost 0 bases; unmatched junction nucleotides: 0. The CDR3 DNA reads as TGTGCCAGCAGCGGGGGGGCGAACACCGGGGAGCTGTTTTTT. Encoded protein: CASSGGANTGELFF.

The chain uses TRBV6-5 and TRBJ1-3, with 7 bases lining up with TRBD1. The CDR3 is 15 amino acids. Per the germline V gene, CDR1 is MNHEY and CDR2 is SVGAGI. Losses at the gene ends were 2 bases for V and 2 bases for J; bases not matched to a gene: 3. The CDR3 region is CASSYTGVAGNTIYF. The DNA of the CDR3 is TGTGCCAGCAGTTACACAGGGGTGGCTGGAAACACCATATATTTT.

The V gene is TRBV9, the J gene TRBJ1-3; D possibly corresponds to TRBD1 (6 bases). Deletions cut 6 bases from V and 0 bases from J, with 25 bases between. The germline V gene has CDR1 SGDLS and CDR2 YYNGEE. The CDR3 runs to 19 residues. CDR3 bases: TGTGCCAGCACGGTCGGGGGGGGGCCTGCCCTTGGCTCTGGAAACACCATATATTTT. It specifies CASTVGGGPALGSGNTIYF.

The chain combines TRBV19 with TRBJ1-2; D gene ambiguous. Looked up from germline, CDR1 is LNHDA and CDR2 is SQIVND (reference sequence). V lost 1 base, J lost 8 bases, and 11 bases lay in between. This CDR3 spans 13 amino acids. The chain's CDR3 is CASSIVGQRGYTF. The DNA of the CDR3 is TGTGCCAGTAGTATAGTTGGCCAGAGGGGCTACACCTTC.

The chain couples TRBV7-9 to TRBJ1-1; the match to TRBD1 covers 8 bases. The CDR3 is 14 residues long. Germline lookup yields CDR1 SEHNR and CDR2 FQNEAQ (reference sequence). Trimming at V came to 3 bases and at J to 1 base, leaving 1 base not matched to a gene. CDR3 amino acids: CASSLGQENTEAFF. CDR3 in DNA: TGTGCCAGCAGCTTGGGACAGGAGAACACTGAAGCTTTCTTT.